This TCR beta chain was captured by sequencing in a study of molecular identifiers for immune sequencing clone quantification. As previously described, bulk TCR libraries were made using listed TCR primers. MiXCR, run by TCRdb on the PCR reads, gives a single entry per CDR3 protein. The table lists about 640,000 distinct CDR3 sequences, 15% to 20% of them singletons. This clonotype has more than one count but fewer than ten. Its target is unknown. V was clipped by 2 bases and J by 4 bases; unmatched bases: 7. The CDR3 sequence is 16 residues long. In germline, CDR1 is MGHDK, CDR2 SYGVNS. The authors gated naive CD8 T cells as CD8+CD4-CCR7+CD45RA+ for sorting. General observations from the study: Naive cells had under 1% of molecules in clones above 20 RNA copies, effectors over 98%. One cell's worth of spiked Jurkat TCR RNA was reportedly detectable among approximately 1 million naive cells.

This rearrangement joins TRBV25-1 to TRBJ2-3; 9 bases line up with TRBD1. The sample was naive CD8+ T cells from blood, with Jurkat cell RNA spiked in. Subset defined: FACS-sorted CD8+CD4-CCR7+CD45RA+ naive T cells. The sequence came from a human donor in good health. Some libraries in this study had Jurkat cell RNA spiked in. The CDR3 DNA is TGTGCCAGCAGTGAAGTGGGACAGGGCTGGTCAGATACGCAGTATTTT. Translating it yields CASSEVGQGWSDTQYF.